The sequence of this TCR beta chain was determined in a study of T cells in Graves' hyperthyroidism and ophthalmopathy. The CDR3 covers 14 residues. Germline V lookup: CDR1 GTSNPN, CDR2 SVGIG (reference sequence). The V segment lost 2 bases and the J segment 6 bases; nucleotides outside the gene matches: 5. TCR beta CDR3 sequences were amplified from RNA transcripts. RT-PCR in the first round (using the HTBI primer set) targeted the TCR CDR3. TCRdb reprocessed the multiplex PCR reads via MiXCR and lists one record per CDR3 protein. Here the sample spans around 380,000 distinct CDR3 sequences, around an eighth being singletons. Based on clinical symptoms, serum thyroxine and TRAb, thyroid ultrasound and orbital computed tomography, diagnoses were reached. The sample, blood from the first hyperthyroidism diagnosis, precedes any ophthalmopathy symptoms. This clonotype was recorded many times.

The V call is TRBV30, the J call TRBJ1-5; the match to TRBD1 covers 9 bases. This TCR came from a young man with Graves' hyperthyroidism that later progressed to Graves' ophthalmopathy. Sample: blood. The CDR3 bases are TGTGCCTGGAGTCGGACAGGGGTATTTCAGCCCCAGCATTTT. It translates to CAWSRTGVFQPQHF.